The 30 T cell receptor beta chains reported below all come from one sample, sequenced in a study of blood T cells in healthy people across ages. The authors ran a second PCR of roughly 7 to 11 cycles using a sample-barcoded 5' primer and a J-beta primer mix. TCRdb used MiXCR to reprocess the 5' RACE reads, holding one entry per CDR3 protein. This sample has over 600,000 distinct CDR3 sequences, with less than 60% found just once. Sequenced: blood. These receptors originate from a man at least 80 years old in good health.

Of note for this clonotype: One base away lies a much larger clone, so this may be a sequencing read error. This chain joins TRBV2 and TRBJ2-1, with TRBD1 identical over 9 bases. The trim removed 4 bases at V and 10 bases at J, leaving 8 bases unmatched. Germline loops: CDR1 SNHLY, CDR2 FYNNEI. The CDR3 is 14 amino acids. The CDR3 reads CASSAGTGNREQFF. CDR3 DNA: TGTGCCAGCAGTGCCGGGACAGGGAATCGCGAGCAGTTCTTC. Together with reference TRBV2 and TRBJ2-1, the CDR3 gives the full variable domain: EPEVTQTPSHQVTQMGQEVILRCVPISNHLYFYWYRQILGQKVEFLVSFYNNEISEKSEIFDDQFSVERPDGSNFTLKIRSTKLEDSAMYFCASSAGTGNREQFFGPGTRLTVL.

The genes are TRBV7-9 and TRBJ2-5; TRBD1 agrees at 12 bases. The CDR3 is 15 amino acids. The germline V gene encodes CDR1 SEHNR and CDR2 FQNEAQ (reference sequence). V dropped 5 bases and J dropped 5; count of bases not matched to a gene: 6. The CDR3 DNA sequence: TGTGCCAGCAGCCTGGGACAGGGGGCGAAGGAGACCCAGTACTTC. As protein: CASSLGQGAKETQYF.

DNA for the CDR3: TGCAGCGTTCCTAGCGGGAGCTCTCCCTACAATGAGCAGTTCTTC. Residues: CSVPSGSSPYNEQFF. The V and J genes are TRBV29-1 and TRBJ2-1; 10 bases fit TRBD2. V dropped 5 bases and J dropped 2; count of bases not matched to a gene: 6. This CDR3 region has 15 residues. Germline CDR1 SQVTM, CDR2 ANQGSEA.

The chain links TRBV20-1 to TRBJ2-7, with 10 bases aligning to TRBD1. J gave up 1 base and V 3 bases, and 6 bases lay outside the gene matches. The V gene's germline CDR1 is DFQATT and CDR2 SNEGSKA (reference sequence). This CDR3 has 15 residues. The CDR3 loop is CSASKDRGASYEQYF. CDR3 nucleotide sequence: TGCAGTGCTAGTAAGGACAGGGGGGCGTCCTACGAGCAGTACTTC.

This clonotype came up a few times. This chain joins TRBV6-5 and TRBJ2-7; 11 nucleotides agree with TRBD2. There are 18 residues in the CDR3. V trimming: 4 bases; J trimming: 0 bases; junction bases outside the gene matches: 11. Per germline, CDR1 MNHEY and CDR2 SVGAGI. The CDR3 coding sequence is TGTGCCAGCAGTTCCAACCTTCTAACTAGCGGGAGCTCCTACGAGCAGTACTTC. It encodes CASSSNLLTSGSSYEQYF.

J is TRBJ2-1 and V is TRBV6-1, with a possible D match to TRBD1 (5 bases). The J call may not be correct, given that the DNA end is closer to TRBJ2-7. Germline V gives CDR1 MNHNS, CDR2 SASEGT. The CDR3 is made up of 13 amino acids. The CDR3 here is CASSDRGFNEQYF. CDR3 nucleotide sequence: TGTGCCAGCAGTGATAGGGGCTTCAATGAGCAGTACTTC.

This sequence joins TRBV7-8 and TRBJ2-7; a possible D gene is TRBD2 (6 bases). The CDR3 is made up of 14 amino acids. Looked up from germline, CDR1 is SGHVS and CDR2 is FQNEAQ. V lost 5 bases and J lost 2, with 13 bases in between. Written as DNA, the CDR3 is TGTGCCAGCAGCAGCCGGGACTCAGCCTACGAGCAGTACTTC. It yields the protein CASSSRDSAYEQYF.

This chain joins TRBV9 and TRBJ2-3, with 9 bases lining up with TRBD1. The germline V gene encodes CDR1 SGDLS and CDR2 YYNGEE. Trimming removed 3 bases from V and 3 bases from J; junction bases left unmatched: 2. This CDR3 region has 14 residues. DNA of the CDR3: TGTGCCAGCAGCGGGGACAGGGAGACAGATACGCAGTATTTT. Encoded protein: CASSGDRETDTQYF. Filled out from reference TRBV9 and TRBJ2-3, the complete variable domain reads DSGVTQTPKHLITATGQRVTLRCSPRSGDLSVYWYQQSLDQGLQFLIQYYNGEERAKGNILERFSAQQFPDLHSELNLSSLELGDSALYFCASSGDRETDTQYFGPGTRLTVL.

The genes are TRBV6-2 or TRBV6-3 and TRBJ2-7; 12 positions agree with TRBD2. V lost 6 bases to trimming and J lost 6 bases; unmatched junction nucleotides: 3. The CDR3 loop spans 13 amino acids. Germline CDR1 is MNHEY and CDR2 is SVGEGT. The CDR3 region has the DNA TGTGCCAGCAGCCGACTAGCGGGAGTCGAGCAGTACTTC. Residues: CASSRLAGVEQYF.

V gene TRBV30 combines with J gene TRBJ2-7; D is unclear. V lost 0 bases to trimming and J lost 4 bases, with 7 bases between them. The CDR3 is made up of 12 amino acids. CDR1 is GTSNPN and CDR2 is SVGIG in the germline V gene (reference sequence). The CDR3: CAWSVLRYEQYF. The CDR3, as DNA: TGTGCCTGGAGTGTACTCAGATACGAGCAGTACTTC.

This chain joins TRBV11-1 and TRBJ2-1; D is tentatively TRBD1 or TRBD2 (5 bases each). The CDR3 extends over 17 amino acids. Per germline, CDR1 SGHAT and CDR2 FQDESV (reference sequence). V shed 5 bases and J shed 8 bases, with 25 bases lying between them. The CDR3 nucleotides are TGTGCCAGCAGCCAGCCCCGGCAGGGCGGGCAAGAAGATGAGCAGTTCTTC. As protein: CASSQPRQGGQEDEQFF.

The chain carries TRBV7-2 and TRBJ2-7; D may be TRBD2 (6 bases). CDR3 length: 16 residues. Between the trimmed V and J ends, which lost 5 bases and 12 bases, there was a span of 29 bases. Germline values: CDR1 SGHTA, CDR2 FQGNSA. The CDR3, as DNA: TGTGCCAGCAGCCCCCCCCCAGCAGCGGGCGTTCCCATTGCGTACTTC. It codes for CASSPPPAAGVPIAYF.

This clonotype was counted between two and nine times. V and J are TRBV6-5 and TRBJ2-4; 12 positions match TRBD2. The DNA end favors TRBJ2-5, so the J call may be wrong. CDR1 is MNHEY, CDR2 SVGAGI, per germline. The CDR3 consists of 15 residues. The CDR3, as DNA: TGTGCCAGCAGTATGACTAGCGGGGGCCAAGAGACCCAGTACTTC. Translated, it gives CASSMTSGGQETQYF.

In DNA, the CDR3 is TGTGCCAGCAGTGCAGGGGCTAGCGGGAGTTGGGAGACCCAGTACTTC. Translation gives CASSAGASGSWETQYF. The chain employs TRBV25-1 and TRBJ2-5, with 10 bases that match TRBD2. Per germline, CDR1 MGHDK and CDR2 SYGVNS. Losses at the gene ends were 4 bases for V and 5 bases for J; bases not matched to a gene: 10. CDR3 length: 16 residues.

Many counts were recorded for this clonotype. This chain joins TRBV28 and TRBJ2-3; 11 bases match TRBD2. The germline V gene has CDR1 MDHEN and CDR2 SYDVKM. The V segment lost 5 bases and the J segment 2 bases; nucleotides outside the gene matches: 6. The CDR3 extends over 16 amino acids. In DNA, the CDR3 is TGTGCCAGCAGTCCGGGACTAGCGGTCGACACAGATACGCAGTATTTT. This gives the protein CASSPGLAVDTDTQYF.

This clonotype was picked up a small number of times. The chain has TRBV2 and TRBJ2-7; 9 bases agree with TRBD2. The CDR3 totals 15 residues. Germline assignment: CDR1 SNHLY and CDR2 FYNNEI. J was trimmed by 0 bases and V by 7 bases; bases with no gene match: 7. CDR3 bases: TGTGCCAGCACAGAAGGTAGCGGGAGCTCCTACGAGCAGTACTTC. It translates to CASTEGSGSSYEQYF. The variable domain in full, with the rest retrieved from reference TRBV2 and TRBJ2-7, is EPEVTQTPSHQVTQMGQEVILRCVPISNHLYFYWYRQILGQKVEFLVSFYNNEISEKSEIFDDQFSVERPDGSNFTLKIRSTKLEDSAMYFCASTEGSGSSYEQYFGPGTRLTVT.

For this clonotype: One end of the junction fails to match germline, which may point to a read error. CDR3: CAVRGGGRTTYEQYF. CDR3 nucleotides: TGTGCCGTCAGGGGCGGCGGGAGGACGACCTACGAGCAGTACTTC. V usage is TRBV10-3 and J usage is TRBJ2-7, with 8 bases aligning to TRBD2. Germline CDR1 ENHRY, CDR2 SYGVKD. CDR3 size: 15 residues.

The chain carries TRBV3-1 and TRBJ1-2; D not resolved. V lost 0 bases and J 5 bases, leaving 7 bases between the germline ends. The CDR3 covers 13 residues. CDR1 is LGHDT and CDR2 is YNNKEL in the germline V gene (reference sequence). The CDR3 is CASSQERKYGYTF. The DNA of the CDR3 is TGTGCCAGCAGCCAAGAGAGAAAGTATGGCTACACCTTC.

This chain joins TRBV27 and TRBJ1-2; D possibly corresponds to TRBD1 (6 bases). Germline CDR1 and CDR2: MNHEY and SMNVEV (reference sequence). The CDR3 has 13 residues. Trimming took 6 bases from V and 5 from J, leaving 13 bases between them. Here the CDR3 DNA reads TGTGCCAGCAGGGTGGACAGTTCTTATGGCTACACCTTC. This sequence encodes CASRVDSSYGYTF.

Only one count was recorded for this clonotype. The V gene is TRBV5-1, the J gene TRBJ1-1, with D tentatively TRBD1 (5 bases). The CDR3 extends over 15 amino acids. With 0 bases removed from V and 8 bases from J, the gap between germline ends came to 17 bases. Germline V gene data show CDR1 as SGHRS and CDR2 as YFSETQ. Here the CDR3 DNA reads TGCGCCAGCAGCTTGGAAGGGGCGGCCGTGGGGGAAGCTTTCTTT. Protein product: CASSLEGAAVGEAFF.

V is TRBV20-1 and J is TRBJ2-5; TRBD2 might be the D (7 bases). Looked up from germline, CDR1 is DFQATT and CDR2 is SNEGSKA (reference sequence). CDR3 length: 15 residues. V lost 6 bases and J lost 5, with 22 bases in between. CDR3 DNA sequence: TGCAGTGCCCCTGAAGGGGGGGCTAATTTGGAGACCCAGTACTTC. The encoded protein is CSAPEGGANLETQYF.

There are a few counts of this clonotype. This may stem from a read error, because a much larger clone lies one nucleotide away. V is TRBV29-1 and J is TRBJ2-5; tentative D call: TRBD2 (5 bases). The CDR3 totals 11 residues. V dropped 2 bases and J dropped 11 bases, with 12 bases sitting between them. Germline V gene data show CDR1 as SQVTM and CDR2 as ANQGSEA. The CDR3 coding sequence is TGCAGCGTTGAACTAGCAAATGAGCAGTACTTC. Residues: CSVELANEQYF.

V gene TRBV19 combines with J gene TRBJ2-1; 8 bases are a match to TRBD2. There are 17 residues in the CDR3. CDR1 is LNHDA and CDR2 is SQIVND in the germline V gene (reference sequence). Trimming cost V 1 base and J 0 bases; bases outside gene matches: 5. The CDR3 nucleotides are TGTGCCAGTAGTATAGGGGGCGGACTAGCCTCCTACAATGAGCAGTTCTTC. Translated: CASSIGGGLASYNEQFF.

About this clonotype: Its ends do not fully match the called genes, so a read error is possible. V gene TRBV12-3 or TRBV12-4 combines with J gene TRBJ1-1, with 7 bases matching TRBD1. The CDR3 spans 13 residues. CDR3 amino acids: CACSLQGSTEAFF. CDR3 coding DNA: TGTGCCTGCAGCCTACAGGGGAGCACTGAAGCTTTCTTT.

This clonotype was recorded a few times. This chain joins TRBV12-3 or TRBV12-4 and TRBJ1-2; D is undetermined. V lost 5 bases and J lost 5, with 18 bases in between. This CDR3 is built from 15 residues. Written as DNA, the CDR3 is TGTGCCAGCAGTGCGGGAAGATTGGGGTATTATGGCTACACCTTC. It codes for CASSAGRLGYYGYTF.

The rearrangement joins TRBV29-1 to TRBJ2-1; D is ambiguous. CDR3 length: 15 residues. Germline V lookup: CDR1 SQVTM, CDR2 ANQGSEA. V was clipped by 3 bases and J by 0 bases, with 12 bases between them. The chain's CDR3 is CSVDPGRSSYNEQFF. The DNA of the CDR3 is TGCAGCGTTGATCCCGGGCGAAGCTCCTACAATGAGCAGTTCTTC.

CDR3 amino acids: CASTSVATNEKLFF. The CDR3 coding sequence is TGTGCCAGCACCTCAGTTGCAACTAATGAAAAACTGTTTTTT. The chain joins TRBV7-9 to TRBJ1-4, with D unresolved. Germline CDR1 reads SEHNR; CDR2 reads FQNEAQ (reference sequence). Trimming took off 7 bases at V and 0 bases at J, with 9 bases between the two ends. CDR3 length: 14 residues. Full variable domain (rest looked up from reference TRBV7-9 and TRBJ1-4): DTGVSQNPRHKITKRGQNVTFRCDPISEHNRLYWYRQTLGQGPEFLTYFQNEAQLEKSRLLSDRFSAERPKGSFSTLEIQRTEQGDSAMYLCASTSVATNEKLFFGSGTQLSVL.

This clonotype was recorded a few times. This chain uses TRBV12-3 or TRBV12-4 with TRBJ2-1; D may be TRBD1 (5 bases). CDR3 length: 14 amino acids. With 8 bases removed from V and 4 bases from J, the gap between germline ends came to 15 bases. CDR3 loop: CASCQDQGYNEQFF. In DNA form, the CDR3 reads TGTGCCAGCTGTCAGGATCAGGGTTACAATGAGCAGTTCTTC.

This chain uses TRBV5-1 with TRBJ2-2; 12 nucleotides match TRBD2. Germline CDR1 reads SGHRS; CDR2 reads YFSETQ. Trimming took 5 bases from V and 3 from J; bases not matched to a gene: 17. This CDR3 has 20 amino acids. The CDR3 bases are TGCGCCAGCAGTTCTCCCGGACTAGCGGGAAGGGGAATAGACACCGGGGAGCTGTTTTTT. Translated, it gives CASSSPGLAGRGIDTGELFF.

This clonotype was seen just once. This sequence joins TRBV2 and TRBJ2-3; 8 nucleotides agree with TRBD2. J gave up 4 bases and V 6 bases, and 3 bases lay outside the gene matches. This CDR3 spans 13 amino acids. Germline CDR1 and CDR2: SNHLY and FYNNEI. CDR3 nucleotide sequence: TGTGCCAGCAGGGGACTAGGGGCAGATACGCAGTATTTT. Its protein product is CASRGLGADTQYF.